The subject of this entry is one T cell receptor (beta chain). Its antigen is unknown. TCR alpha and beta CDR3 regions were amplified from RNA using iRepertoire nested multiplex PCR. One-step reverse transcription and amplification started from around 100-400 ng of tissue mRNA or PBMC total RNA. TCRdb used MiXCR to reprocess the multiplex PCR reads, holding one entry per CDR3 protein. The repertoire holds about 140,000 distinct CDR3 sequences, with roughly two fifths as singletons. This specimen comes from a study of glioma-infiltrating T cells. Study-level findings and limits: Only very few CDR3 sequences appeared in both tissue and blood. Tissue-blood divergence was below expectation in non-neoplastic patients, above in gliomas.

CDR1 and CDR2 from the germline V gene are MNHEY and SVGEGT. The V end lost 5 bases, the J end lost 5 bases, and 12 bases lay between the germline ends. The CDR3 extends over 14 amino acids. The chain uses TRBV6-2 or TRBV6-3 and TRBJ2-2; D gene ambiguous. The sequencing sample was made of glioma tissue, nonneoplastic brain tissue, or PBMCs (not recorded which). The source is a human donor with low-grade glioma or glioblastoma, undergoing nonglioma brain surgery, or in good health (not recorded which). CDR3 nucleotide sequence: TGTGCCAGCAGTCGCCAAGGACCAACCGGGGAGCTGTTTTTT. This encodes CASSRQGPTGELFF.